This T cell receptor (beta chain) was obtained from a study of blood T cell repertoires in COVID-19. For the study at large: The cDNA or gDNA used as material had been derived from T cells, B-cell-depleted T cells, or PBMCs.

This CDR3 is built from 16 residues. The germline gives CDR1 KGHSH, CDR2 LQKENI. V lost 5 bases and J 2 bases, leaving 18 bases between the germline ends. Here immunoSEQ multiplex PCR was the method, and the copy in TCRdb shows in-frame clones only, minus some. The sample has about 98,000 clones, 81% seen once. The source of this sequence is a woman aged 80 or over with acute or convalescent COVID-19. Source material: peripheral blood. V gene TRBV18 combines with J gene TRBJ1-1; perhaps TRBD1 as D (6 bases). DNA for the CDR3: TGTGCCAGCTCAGCAACACAACAGGGACCAAACACTGAAGCTTTCTTT. Its translation is CASSATQQGPNTEAFF.